This T cell receptor beta chain emerged from a study of molecular identifiers for immune sequencing clone quantification. In regard to this clonotype: Its antigen is undetermined. At one of its ends the junction is not consistent with the germline gene, which may arise from a read error.

Study outcomes and limitations: Highly expanded clone sizes could end up underestimated if a barcode were shared by identical TCR molecules. Beyond 20 RNA copies, clones held over 99% of effector molecules, compared with under 1% in naive cells.

The V gene's germline CDR1 is MGHRA and CDR2 YSYEKL. There are 16 residues in the CDR3. TCRdb fed the PCR reads into MiXCR, producing one record per CDR3 protein. The table has more than 550,000 distinct CDR3 sequences, roughly 25% seen once. The chain uses TRBV4-1 and TRBJ2-5, with D possibly matching TRBD1 (5 bases). The clonotype originates from a human donor in good health. Some libraries in this study had Jurkat cell RNA spiked in. Sequences were obtained from naive CD8+ T cells from blood, with Jurkat cell RNA spiked in. As for subset: FACS-sorted CD8+CD4-CCR7+CD45RA+ naive T cells. The CDR3 sequence: CASSRRIGVNQATQYF. The CDR3 DNA is TGCGCCAGCAGCCGGCGGATAGGGGTAAACCAAGCGACCCAGTACTTC.